This TCR beta chain stems from a study of blood T cells in healthy people across ages. Study-wide results and limits: Measured against age, TCR beta diversity per million T cells decreased in a roughly linear manner.

A J-beta primer mix and a sample-barcoded 5' primer were used in a second PCR of about 7 to 11 cycles. TCRdb reprocessed the 5' RACE reads with MiXCR, giving one entry per CDR3 protein. The sample yields 600,000 to 900,000 distinct CDR3 sequences, 25% to 30% seen once. As to this clonotype: The antigen is not known.

CDR3 length: 13 residues. Trimming removed 6 bases at V and 5 bases at J, with 13 bases between. Germline assignment: CDR1 MNHEY and CDR2 SVGAGI. Donors each provided roughly 11 milliliters of peripheral blood. The same data also contributed to another study, on T cells of mothers and their children. That source adds: Mothers yielded over 10 million CDR3 reads, children some 2.9 million each. Overlap in related mother-child pairs always slightly exceeded unrelated pairs, never significantly.

This receptor was identified in a boy aged 10-17 years in good health. The chain links TRBV6-5 to TRBJ1-2; the D gene is possibly TRBD1 (5 bases). Source material: blood. The CDR3 nucleotides read TGTGCCAGCAGCCCTACTTCAGGGTATGGCTACACCTTC. This gives the protein CASSPTSGYGYTF.